This T cell receptor (beta chain) was sequenced in a study of T cell clonality in common variable immunodeficiency. CVID and control samples used equivalent genomic DNA input. The repertoire was sequenced with immunoSEQ multiplex PCR; TCRdb's copy has only in-frame clones and lacks some. Listed for the sample are about 33,000 clones, none seen a single time. Study-level results: Compared with healthy controls, CVID subjects showed increased TCRbeta clonality, mostly in about a third. In common variable immunodeficiency, TCR beta chains reportedly carried fewer deletions and N-nucleotide insertions.

Both groups were predominantly of Caucasian heritage. Donors gave about 5 to 9 ml heparinized peripheral whole blood. Germline CDR1 is SQVTM and CDR2 is ANQGSEA. The CDR3 contains 18 residues. Trimming at V came to 0 bases and at J to 3 bases, leaving 13 bases not matched to a gene. This clone was observed at least ten times. Its target is unknown. The CDR3 extends 3 residues past the end of the read, so its final part is completed from the germline J gene. The V call is TRBV29-1, the J call TRBJ2-1, with TRBD1 matching 8 bases. The TCR originated in a human donor with common variable immunodeficiency. Sample: peripheral blood mononuclear cells. Partial CDR3 DNA: TGCAGCGTTGAAGACAGAATCGCTAGGACAGGGTTCTACAATGAG. Its protein is CSVEDRIARTGFYNE. The CDR3 in full is CSVEDRIARTGFYNEQFF.